The rows below give T cell receptor beta chains drawn from one sample of a study of tumor and adjacent non-tumor tissue in lung cancer. From the multiplex PCR reads, TCRdb called clonotypes with MiXCR, one entry per CDR3 protein. The sample carries 50,000 to 60,000 distinct CDR3 sequences, 74% recorded once. Sequenced input: distant non-tumor lung tissue. The receptors were gathered from an older woman with non-small cell lung cancer. CDR3s include the opening cysteine and the closing phenylalanine or tryptophan. D genes are given only for firm matches. Where a row states a size, it is once, few, many or the class of an expanded clone; other rows omit it.

.	TRBV28	.	TRBJ1-5	CASRPQTGSAGQPQHF	TGTGCCAGCAGGCCCCAAACAGGGAGTGCTGGTCAGCCCCAGCATTTT
.	TRBV6-5	TRBD2	TRBJ2-3	CASSQGSSGHTDTQYF	TGTGCCAGCAGTCAAGGGTCTAGCGGTCACACAGATACGCAATATTTT
.	TRBV29-1	.	TRBJ2-5	CSVEGSTGEVETQYF	TGCAGCGTTGAAGGGTCCACGGGAGAGGTAGAGACCCAGTACTTC
.	TRBV4-2	TRBD1	TRBJ2-7	CATSPGTGDYEQYF	TGCGCCACCAGCCCCGGGACAGGGGACTACGAGCAGTACTTC
.	TRBV6-5	TRBD1	TRBJ2-5	CASRRTGGHQETQYF	TGTGCCAGCAGACGGACAGGGGGCCATCAAGAGACCCAGTACTTT
few	TRBV4-3	.	TRBJ2-7	CASNQGPRYEQYF	TGCGCCAGCAACCAAGGGCCGAGGTACGAGCAGTACTTC
.	TRBV7-3	.	TRBJ2-3	CVSSLTRRTDMQYF	TGTGTCAGCAGCTTAACGAGACGCACAGATATGCAGTATTTT
many	TRBV20-1	.	TRBJ1-5	CSATQGTNQPQHF	TGCAGTGCCACACAGGGAACTAATCAGCCCCAGCATTTT
medium-sized	TRBV4-3	TRBD1	TRBJ1-3	CASSPSLRQGISGNTIYF	TGCGCCAGCAGCCCTTCACTCAGACAGGGGATTTCGGGAAACACCATATATTTT
.	TRBV4-1	.	TRBJ2-1	CVSSERRGLVNEQFF	TGCGTCAGCTCCGAGAGGAGGGGCCTGGTAAATGAGCAGTTCTTC
.	TRBV4-2	.	TRBJ2-3	CARSQDRERSSTNTQYF	TGTGCCAGAAGCCAAGATCGGGAGCGGTCTAGCACAAATACGCAGTATTTT
many	TRBV28	.	TRBJ2-5	CASSLRTGLQETQYF	TGTGCCAGCAGTTTAAGGACGGGCCTCCAAGAGACCCAGTACTTC
once	TRBV6-2/TRBV6-3	.	TRBJ2-1	CASSYSNSFLHGADSYNELFF	TGTGCCAGCAGTTACTCGAATTCGTTTTTACACGGTGCAGACTCCTACAATGAGCTGTTCTTC
.	TRBV11-2	TRBD1	TRBJ1-1	CVSRSGDRGMYTEAFF	TGTGTCAGCAGATCCGGGGACAGGGGCATGTACACTGAAGCGTTCTTT
.	TRBV6-2/TRBV6-3	TRBD2	TRBJ2-1	CACRAGGPYNDQFF	TGTGCCTGCAGGGCGGGAGGGCCTTACAATGACCAGTTCTTC
.	TRBV29-1	.	TRBJ2-3	CSVGKGLADMQYF	TGCAGCGTTGGTAAGGGCCTCGCAGATATGCAGTATTTT